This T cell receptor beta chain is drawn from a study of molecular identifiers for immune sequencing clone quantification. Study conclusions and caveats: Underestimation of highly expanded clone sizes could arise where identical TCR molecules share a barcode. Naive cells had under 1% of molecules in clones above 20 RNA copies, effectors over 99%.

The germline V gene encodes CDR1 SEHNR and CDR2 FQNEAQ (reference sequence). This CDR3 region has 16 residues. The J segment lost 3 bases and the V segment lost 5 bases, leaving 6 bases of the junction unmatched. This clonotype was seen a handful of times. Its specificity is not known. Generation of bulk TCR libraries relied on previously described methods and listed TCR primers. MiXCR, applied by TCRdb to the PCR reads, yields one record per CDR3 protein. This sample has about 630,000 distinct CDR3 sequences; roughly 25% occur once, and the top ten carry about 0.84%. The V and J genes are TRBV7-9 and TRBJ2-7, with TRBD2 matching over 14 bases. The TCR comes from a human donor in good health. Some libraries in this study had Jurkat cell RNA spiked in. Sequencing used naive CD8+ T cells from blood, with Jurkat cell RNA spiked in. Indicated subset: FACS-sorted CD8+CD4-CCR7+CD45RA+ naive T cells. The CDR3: CASSEGLAGVIYEQYF. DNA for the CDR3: TGTGCCAGCAGCGAGGGACTAGCGGGAGTAATCTACGAGCAGTACTTC.